The following is a T cell receptor beta chain sequence with its context. This CDR3 is built from 13 residues. The germline gives CDR1 MNHEY, CDR2 SMNVEV (reference sequence). V lost 5 bases, J lost 4 bases, and 11 bases lay in between. The sample is drawn from a study of blood T cell repertoires in COVID-19. Study-level background: Acute-phase and convalescent COVID-19 samples originated in the United States, Italy and Spain. Nucleic acid was either cDNA or gDNA, and it came from T cells, B-cell-depleted T cells, or PBMCs.

Those enrolled in Seattle joined during active infection and were followed longitudinally afterward. In the original workflow: Amplification with reference gene primers provided the estimates of nucleated cell counts. Assay: immunoSEQ multiplex PCR; the TCRdb copy retains only in-frame clones and omits some. Clone size and V and J calls were adopted from that table, with D and trimming inferred from the DNA. The sample lists around 300,000 clones, roughly 90% seen once, with 0.95% to 1.3% in the top ten. This chain connects TRBV27 to TRBJ1-2; D may be TRBD1 (5 bases). This receptor was obtained from a woman between 35 and 50 years old with COVID-19, enrolled during active disease. Sequencing was performed on peripheral blood. CDR3 nucleotides: TGTGCCAGCAGTAACCAGGGTACCTATGGCTACACCTTC. It yields the protein CASSNQGTYGYTF.